The 29 T cell receptor beta chains below were found in one sample sequenced in a study of T cells in Graves' hyperthyroidism and ophthalmopathy. Using RNA transcripts as the source, TCR beta CDR3 regions were amplified. The primer set for the first-round RT-PCR of the TCR CDR3 was HTBI. TCRdb re-analysed the multiplex PCR reads in MiXCR, keeping a single row per CDR3 protein. Here the sample spans about 560,000 distinct CDR3 sequences, approximately 44% being singletons. The material sequenced was peripheral blood or thyroid tissue (not recorded which). The receptors stem from a woman aged 18-29 years with Graves' hyperthyroidism.

This CDR3 is CASSLGSETYEQYF. The DNA of the CDR3 is TGTGCCAGCAGCTTAGGCTCAGAAACCTACGAGCAGTACTTC. J is TRBJ2-7 and V is TRBV7-8; no clear D gene. In germline, CDR1 is SGHVS, CDR2 FQNEAQ. The CDR3 runs 14 residues. Trimming shortened V by 1 base and J by 2 bases, and 9 bases separated the two germline ends. The variable domain in full, with the rest retrieved from reference TRBV7-8 and TRBJ2-7, is GAGVSQSPRYKVAKRGQDVALRCDPISGHVSLFWYQQALGQGPEFLTYFQNEAQLDKSGLPSDRFFAERPEGSVSTLKIQRTQQEDSAVYLCASSLGSETYEQYFGPGTRLTVT.

This clonotype was seen ten or more times. The chain is built from TRBV24-1 and TRBJ2-5; D call uncertain. CDR3 length: 12 amino acids. Trimming left V 3 bases short and J 4 bases short, with 5 bases between. The germline V gene encodes CDR1 KGHDR and CDR2 SFDVKD. The CDR3 DNA reads TGTGCCACCAGTGATCCGGTAGAGACCCAGTACTTC. Translating gives CATSDPVETQYF.

This clonotype was picked up many times. CDR3 in DNA: TGTGCCAGCAGGGGCGCGCACTATGGCTACACCTTC. It is translated as CASRGAHYGYTF. The chain uses TRBV7-4 and TRBJ1-2; D uncertain. The germline CDR1 and CDR2 sequences are SGHVT and SQSDAQ. Trimming stripped 6 bases from V and 3 bases from J, with 8 bases between. The CDR3 is made up of 12 amino acids.

This clonotype has a count of ten or more. This chain uses TRBV7-6 with TRBJ2-7; perhaps TRBD1 as D (8 bases). Trimming took 5 bases from V and 4 from J, leaving 15 bases between them. CDR3 length equals 14 residues. The germline CDR1 and CDR2 sequences are SGHVS and FNYEAQ. The CDR3 nucleotides are TGTGCCAGCAGCGTCGACAGGGGAGGGTACGAGCAGTACTTC. It codes for CASSVDRGGYEQYF.

In its sample, this clonotype was seen a few times. The chain uses TRBV25-1 and TRBJ1-1; 8 nucleotides match TRBD1. The ends lost 5 bases at V and 5 bases at J; junction bases unmatched: 10. The CDR3 is made up of 15 amino acids. Germline assignment: CDR1 MGHDK and CDR2 SYGVNS. The CDR3 region is CASSYVQGDRTEAFF. The CDR3 nucleotides read TGTGCCAGCAGTTACGTACAGGGGGATAGGACTGAAGCTTTCTTT. The entire variable domain, with the rest obtained from reference TRBV25-1 and TRBJ1-1, is as follows: EADIYQTPRYLVIGTGKKITLECSQTMGHDKMYWYQQDPGMELHLIHYSYGVNSTEKGDLSSESTVSRIRTEHFPLTLESARPSHTSQYLCASSYVQGDRTEAFFGQGTRLTVV.

This clonotype was counted ten times or more. The germline gene is not matched at one end of the junction; a read error may be the cause. The chain joins TRBV2 to TRBJ1-6, with D perhaps TRBD1 (5 bases). This CDR3 has 11 amino acids. Germline-derived CDR1 and CDR2 are SNHLY and FYNNEI. The CDR3 loop reads CASSERGFQDF. The CDR3 DNA is TGTGCCAGCAGTGAAAGGGGATTCCAAGACTTT. Full variable domain (outside the CDR3, taken from reference TRBV2 and TRBJ1-6): EPEVTQTPSHQVTQMGQEVILRCVPISNHLYFYWYRQILGQKVEFLVSFYNNEISEKSEIFDDQFSVERPDGSNFTLKIRSTKLEDSAMYFCASSERGFQDFGNGTRLTVT.

This chain connects TRBV4-2 to TRBJ1-1; D might be TRBD1 (5 bases). The CDR3 is 14 residues long. The germline V gene encodes CDR1 LGHNA and CDR2 YNFKEQ. Trimming removed 2 bases from V and 5 bases from J, with 12 bases in between. CDR3 protein: CASSQTPGNTEAFF. The CDR3 DNA reads as TGTGCCAGCAGCCAAACACCAGGGAATACTGAAGCTTTCTTT.

J is TRBJ1-1 and V is TRBV24-1, with 8 bases fitting TRBD1. Germline trimming cut 3 bases from V and 11 bases from J; bases unmatched to any gene: 7. Germline assignment: CDR1 KGHDR and CDR2 SFDVKD. The CDR3 sequence is 13 residues long. As DNA, the CDR3 is TGTGCCACCAGTGATCCCCCGGACAGGGACGCTTTCTTT. Amino acids: CATSDPPDRDAFF.

The table lists this clonotype with a few counts. This chain links TRBV19 with TRBJ1-4, with 8 bases aligning to TRBD1. The CDR3 has 14 amino acids. Germline values: CDR1 LNHDA, CDR2 SQIVND (reference sequence). The V gene end was trimmed by 7 bases and the J gene end by 8 bases; junction bases not matched to a gene: 9. CDR3 sequence: CASNPGQGSEKLFF. The CDR3 DNA sequence: TGTGCCAGTAACCCTGGACAGGGTAGCGAAAAACTGTTTTTT.

About this clonotype: Sequence at one end of the junction differs from germline and may be a read error. For the CDR3, the DNA is TGTGCCAGCACCCCGGACAGGGAGCAGCCCCAGCACTTT. Its translation is CASTPDREQPQHF. The chain employs TRBV2 and TRBJ1-5; 8 nucleotides align to TRBD1. Germline V gene lookup returns CDR1 SNHLY and CDR2 FYNNEI. The CDR3 runs 13 residues.

The chain carries TRBV20-1 and TRBJ1-4; unclear D gene. This CDR3 has 12 amino acids. The germline V and J ends were trimmed by 2 bases and 7 bases, with 8 bases remaining between them. Germline CDR1 and CDR2: DFQATT and SNEGSKA (reference sequence). CDR3 sequence: CSARRGSEKLFF. Written as DNA, the CDR3 is TGCAGTGCTAGACGGGGAAGTGAAAAACTGTTTTTT.

A few counts support this clonotype. Sequence at one end of the junction differs from germline and may be a read error. The chain carries TRBV10-1 and TRBJ1-5, with a tentative D call TRBD1 (5 bases). The CDR3 runs 15 residues. The germline V gene has CDR1 WNHNN and CDR2 SYGVQD (reference sequence). CDR3 protein: CASKKGRDGNQPQHF. In DNA form, the CDR3 reads TGTGCCAGCAAGAAGGGCAGGGACGGCAATCAGCCCCAGCATTTT.

About this clonotype itself: A single base separates this from a much larger clone, so it may be a read error. This chain uses TRBV7-9 with TRBJ1-2; D is possibly TRBD1 (6 bases). The germline CDR1 and CDR2 sequences are SEHNR and FQNEAQ (reference sequence). The CDR3 has 14 amino acids. The CDR3 DNA follows: TGTGCCAGCAGCTTAGGGACAGCAGGAGGTGGCTGCACCTTC. It is translated as CASSLGTAGGGCTF.

V usage is TRBV20-1 and J usage is TRBJ1-4; 9 bases are a match to TRBD1. CDR3 length equals 13 residues. V was clipped by 5 bases and J by 7 bases; unmatched bases: 5. Germline V gene lookup returns CDR1 DFQATT and CDR2 SNEGSKA (reference sequence). The CDR3 spells CSALTGGSEKLFF. In nucleotides, the CDR3 is TGCAGTGCTTTGACAGGGGGAAGTGAAAAACTGTTTTTT.

This chain joins TRBV7-3 and TRBJ1-3, with a tentative D call TRBD1 (6 bases). The CDR3 consists of 17 residues. V lost 5 bases and J 0 bases, leaving 17 bases between the germline ends. The germline gives CDR1 SGHTA, CDR2 FQGTGA. The CDR3 reads CASSATGTRSSGNTIYF. The CDR3 nucleotides are TGTGCCAGCAGCGCGACCGGGACAAGGAGCTCTGGAAACACCATATATTTT.

This clonotype was recorded at least ten times. V gene TRBV5-1 combines with J gene TRBJ1-4, with TRBD1 as a possible D gene (6 bases). V lost 0 bases, J lost 7 bases, and 10 bases lay in between. The CDR3 totals 14 residues. Germline-derived CDR1 and CDR2 are SGHRS and YFSETQ. The CDR3 here is CASSLAGAGEKLFF. DNA of the CDR3: TGCGCCAGCAGCTTGGCGGGGGCCGGTGAAAAACTGTTTTTT.

Turning to this clonotype: The junction does not match germline at one end; this may be a read error. CDR3 coding DNA: TGTGCCAGCAGTTACTCAGGCGCGGCCTCTGGAAACACCGTATATTTT. Amino acid sequence: CASSYSGAASGNTVYF. The rearrangement uses TRBV6-5 and TRBJ1-3; D gene uncertain. Germline V gives CDR1 MNHEY, CDR2 SVGAGI. The CDR3 has 16 amino acids.

The chain couples TRBV6-5 to TRBJ1-2; TRBD1 is a possible D gene (5 bases). The germline V gene encodes CDR1 MNHEY and CDR2 SVGAGI. The CDR3 is 19 residues long. Trimming cost V 4 bases and J 2 bases, with 26 bases left between them. CDR3 sequence reads: CASSLGVKAQGELNYGYTF. CDR3 nucleotides: TGTGCCAGCAGTTTAGGGGTCAAGGCCCAGGGAGAATTAAACTATGGCTACACCTTC.

This clonotype was found a few times. CDR3 bases: TGCAGCGTTAGACAGGTCAGCCAAGAGACCCAGTACTTC. Translating gives CSVRQVSQETQYF. This rearrangement joins TRBV29-1 to TRBJ2-5, with D possibly TRBD1 on 6 matching bases. The CDR3 covers 13 residues. The V gene lost 5 bases and the J gene lost 1 base, with 11 bases spanning the gap. Germline V gives CDR1 SQVTM, CDR2 ANQGSEA. Full variable domain (missing parts from reference TRBV29-1 and TRBJ2-5): SAVISQKPSRDICQRGTSLTIQCQVDSQVTMMFWYRQQPGQSLTLIATANQGSEATYESGFVIDKFPISRPNLTFSTLTVSNMSPEDSSIYLCSVRQVSQETQYFGPGTRLLVL.

In its sample, this clonotype was seen many times. The chain uses TRBV29-1 and TRBJ2-2; 7 nucleotides agree with TRBD1. The CDR3 is made up of 13 amino acids. The ends lost 6 bases at V and 6 bases at J; junction bases unmatched: 7. Germline CDR1 is SQVTM and CDR2 is ANQGSEA. CDR3 in DNA: TGCAGCGTAGACAGGGCTAGGTCCGGGGAGCTGTTTTTT. Amino acid sequence: CSVDRARSGELFF.

This rearrangement joins TRBV19 to TRBJ1-2; tentative D call: TRBD1 (5 bases). This CDR3 spans 14 amino acids. In germline, CDR1 is LNHDA, CDR2 SQIVND (reference sequence). Trimming stripped 4 bases from V and 4 bases from J, with 13 bases between. CDR3 residues: CASSTGTSRYGYTF. For the CDR3, the DNA is TGTGCCAGTAGTACCGGGACTTCCCGCTATGGCTACACCTTC.

The CDR3 coding sequence is TGCAGTGCTTACAGGGAAGGCTACACCTTC. Translating it yields CSAYREGYTF. This sequence joins TRBV20-1 and TRBJ1-2; D might be TRBD1 (6 bases). The CDR3 extends over 10 amino acids. Germline CDR1 and CDR2: DFQATT and SNEGSKA (reference sequence). V was cut by 5 bases and J by 8 bases, with 9 bases left in between.

This clonotype was detected once. The chain combines TRBV7-8 with TRBJ2-1; 14 bases are a match to TRBD2. V was pared by 5 bases and J by 6 bases, with 15 bases of the junction left unmatched. Germline CDR1 and CDR2: SGHVS and FQNEAQ. The CDR3 has 19 amino acids. The DNA of the CDR3 is TGTGCCAGCAGCCCCCGACTAGCGGGAGGGACCTCAGGTATCAATGAGCAGTTCTTC. This encodes CASSPRLAGGTSGINEQFF.

The rearrangement links TRBV20-1 to TRBJ2-7; 14 bases align to TRBD2. Germline CDR1 is DFQATT and CDR2 is SNEGSKA (reference sequence). This CDR3 comprises 14 residues. V lost 5 bases and J lost 2; bases outside the gene matches: 2. DNA of the CDR3: TGCAGTGCTTCGACTAGCGGGAGGGCCTACGAGCAGTACTTC. Its protein is CSASTSGRAYEQYF.

This clonotype was detected ten times or more. This chain uses TRBV2 with TRBJ1-4; TRBD1 aligns across 7 bases. In germline, CDR1 is SNHLY, CDR2 FYNNEI. Unmatched junction bases numbered 9, after V lost 11 bases and J lost 6 bases. The CDR3 totals 13 residues. The CDR3 nucleotides read TGTGCCGGAGCGGACAGGAGGGATGAAAAACTGTTTTTT. It specifies CAGADRRDEKLFF. Based on the CDR3 plus reference TRBV2 and TRBJ1-4, the full variable domain is EPEVTQTPSHQVTQMGQEVILRCVPISNHLYFYWYRQILGQKVEFLVSFYNNEISEKSEIFDDQFSVERPDGSNFTLKIRSTKLEDSAMYFCAGADRRDEKLFFGSGTQLSVL.

The chain employs TRBV10-3 and TRBJ2-3; D is possibly TRBD2 (5 bases). The germline V and J ends were trimmed by 0 bases and 6 bases, with 10 bases remaining between them. In germline, CDR1 is ENHRY, CDR2 SYGVKD. This CDR3 is 14 amino acids long. The CDR3 spells CAISESTTGDTQYF. CDR3 nucleotides: TGTGCCATCAGTGAGTCGACTACGGGGGATACGCAGTATTTT.

The chain is built from TRBV11-2 and TRBJ2-7; 9 nucleotides align to TRBD2. The CDR3 is 15 residues long. The V gene's germline CDR1 is SGHAT and CDR2 FQNNGV. V dropped 0 bases and J dropped 5; count of bases not matched to a gene: 5. In nucleotides, the CDR3 is TGTGCCAGCAGCTTAGATTTAGCGGGAGCCCACGAGCAGTACTTC. It specifies CASSLDLAGAHEQYF.

V usage is TRBV7-2 and J usage is TRBJ1-6; 8 bases align to TRBD1. The CDR3 has 14 amino acids. Germline V gives CDR1 SGHTA, CDR2 FQGNSA. J gave up 8 bases and V 5 bases, and 5 bases lay outside the gene matches. CDR3 nucleotide sequence: TGTGCCAGCAGCCTCCGGACAGGGTATTCACCCCTCCACTTT. Translating it yields CASSLRTGYSPLHF.

This clonotype was seen once. J is TRBJ1-5 and V is TRBV24-1; no clear D gene. CDR1 and CDR2 (germline): KGHDR, SFDVKD. The CDR3 runs to 14 residues. V was trimmed by 9 bases and J by 0 bases, leaving 11 bases between them. The CDR3 DNA reads as TGTGCCACCGTAGGACGGTATAGCAATCAGCCCCAGCATTTT. This gives the protein CATVGRYSNQPQHF.